Listed here are 13 T cell receptor beta chains from one sample, sequenced in a study of blood T cell repertoires in COVID-19 (dated by TCRdb to the early 2020s). Libraries were made using the immunoSEQ multiplex PCR assay. Held by TCRdb, this immuneACCESS table contains in-frame sequences only and omits some clones. Under half of the omission traces to an unresolved V gene where checked; the cause of the rest is unknown. A total of approximately 230,000 clones appear in this sample, 65% to 90% of them only once. The ten largest clones capture around 1.7% of the sample. The source material was PBMCs or T cells enriched from blood (not recorded which). The receptors originated from a man aged 35-49 years who had recovered from COVID-19.

This sequence joins TRBV7-9 and TRBJ1-2; no clear D. This CDR3 spans 17 amino acids. The germline V and J ends were trimmed by 5 bases and 3 bases, with 22 bases remaining between them. CDR1 is SEHNR, CDR2 FQNEAQ, per germline (reference sequence). The CDR3 loop is CASSPSTTLQADYGYTF. The CDR3 DNA reads as TGTGCCAGCAGCCCGTCCACCACCCTGCAGGCTGACTATGGCTACACCTTC.

The chain has TRBV4-3 and TRBJ1-5, with D unresolved. CDR1 and CDR2 from the germline V gene are LGHNA and YSLEER. The CDR3 extends over 14 amino acids. The V end lost 6 bases, the J end lost 2 bases, and 11 bases lay between the germline ends. In DNA, the CDR3 is TGCGCCAGCAGTCGGGATGTCGGCAATCAGCCCCAGCATTTT. This gives the protein CASSRDVGNQPQHF.

This clone has a single count. The gene calls are TRBV6-2 or TRBV6-3 and TRBJ1-5; the D gene is possibly TRBD1 (6 bases). Germline CDR1 and CDR2: MNHEY and SVGEGT. The germline V and J ends were trimmed by 4 bases and 5 bases, with 15 bases remaining between them. The CDR3 is 15 amino acids. Here the CDR3 reads CASSFPGGLDQPQHF. In DNA, the CDR3 is TGTGCCAGCAGTTTCCCCGGGGGGCTTGATCAGCCCCAGCATTTT.

This clone was seen just once. This sequence joins TRBV4-2 and TRBJ2-7; possible D gene TRBD1, 6 bases. The germline V gene has CDR1 LGHNA and CDR2 YNFKEQ. The CDR3 consists of 15 residues. V was trimmed by 0 bases and J by 3 bases, leaving 12 bases between them. For the CDR3, the DNA is TGTGCCAGCAGCCAAGATACAGGGTCTAACTACGAGCAGTACTTC. Its protein product is CASSQDTGSNYEQYF.

V gene TRBV9 combines with J gene TRBJ1-1; 9 bases map to TRBD1. The CDR3 totals 14 residues. CDR1 is SGDLS, CDR2 YYNGEE, per germline. Trimming removed 4 bases from V and 4 bases from J; junction bases left unmatched: 5. CDR3 nucleotide sequence: TGTGCCAGCAGCCGAGACAGGGGGGGCACTGAAGCTTTCTTT. Translating it yields CASSRDRGGTEAFF.

This sequence joins TRBV7-8 and TRBJ2-7, with 7 positions matching TRBD1. CDR1 and CDR2 (germline): SGHVS, FQNEAQ. The CDR3 has 14 residues. With 1 base clipped from V and 2 bases from J, the junction kept 2 bases outside the gene matches. CDR3 region: CASSLEGAPYEQYF. CDR3 sequence (DNA): TGTGCCAGCAGCTTAGAGGGGGCCCCCTACGAGCAGTACTTC.

V and J are TRBV7-9 and TRBJ2-7; 12 nucleotides line up with TRBD2. Germline V gene data show CDR1 as SEHNR and CDR2 as FQNEAQ (reference sequence). The CDR3 extends over 17 amino acids. After removal of 5 bases from V and 5 bases from J, the junction contained 13 bases not matched to a gene. CDR3 sequence reads: CASSPSTPRLAGDEQYF. The CDR3 region has the DNA TGTGCCAGCAGCCCCTCCACCCCCCGACTAGCGGGAGACGAGCAGTACTTC.

V gene TRBV7-2 combines with J gene TRBJ2-7; TRBD2 might be the D (5 bases). Germline V gene lookup returns CDR1 SGHTA and CDR2 FQGNSA. The CDR3 sequence is 15 residues long. V dropped 5 bases and J dropped 2 bases, with 16 bases sitting between them. CDR3 nucleotides: TGTGCCAGCAGCCCCCGGGGTGGGAGAACCTACGAGCAGTACTTC. Amino acids: CASSPRGGRTYEQYF.

The CDR3 DNA sequence: TGTGCCAGTAGTATTGGGAGGGGGGCCTCCTACGAGCAGTACTTC. It specifies CASSIGRGASYEQYF. The chain links TRBV19 to TRBJ2-7; the D gene is possibly TRBD2 (7 bases). This CDR3 spans 15 amino acids. V lost 3 bases to trimming and J lost 0 bases, with 12 bases between them. Germline-derived CDR1 and CDR2 are LNHDA and SQIVND (reference sequence).

The gene calls are TRBV30 and TRBJ1-3, with a weak D call TRBD1 (6 bases). Germline values: CDR1 GTSNPN, CDR2 SVGIG (reference sequence). The ends were cut back, 0 bases at V and 5 bases at J, with 11 bases in the middle. The length of the CDR3 is 14 residues. This chain's CDR3 is CAWSVRQGRNTIYF. The DNA of the CDR3 is TGTGCCTGGAGTGTTAGGCAGGGGAGAAACACCATATATTTT.

J is TRBJ1-6 and V is TRBV7-3; TRBD1 aligns across 7 bases. The CDR3 loop spans 16 amino acids. Germline lookup yields CDR1 SGHTA and CDR2 FQGTGA. Trimming removed 4 bases from V and 6 bases from J; junction bases left unmatched: 9. The CDR3 DNA reads as TGTGCCAGCAGCTCCTCGTTGGGACAGAGTAATTCACCCCTCCACTTT. This translates into CASSSSLGQSNSPLHF.

The table lists this clone with a few counts. In DNA, the CDR3 is TGTGCCAGCAGACCGGGTTCCGTCTATGGCTACACCTTC. Its translation is CASRPGSVYGYTF. The V call is TRBV2, the J call TRBJ1-2, with D unresolved. V gave up 6 bases and J gave up 4 bases, with 12 bases separating them. Germline V gene data show CDR1 as SNHLY and CDR2 as FYNNEI. This CDR3 spans 13 amino acids.

This chain links TRBV4-2 with TRBJ1-3, with D tentatively TRBD1 (6 bases). This CDR3 comprises 16 residues. V lost 1 base and J lost 3, with 13 bases in between. Germline V CDR1 and CDR2: LGHNA, YNFKEQ. CDR3 residues: CASSQVGGADGNTIYF. The CDR3 nucleotides are TGTGCCAGCAGCCAAGTAGGGGGGGCTGATGGAAACACCATATATTTT.